This T cell receptor (beta chain) comes out of a study of blood T cell repertoires in COVID-19. Profiled with immunoSEQ multiplex PCR; TCRdb holds only in-frame clones, not every one. The table includes some 340,000 clones, approximately 89% detected once. Per germline, CDR1 MGHRA and CDR2 YSYEKL. The CDR3 has 18 residues. V gave up 4 bases and J gave up 1 base; unmatched junction bases: 7. The rearrangement joins TRBV4-1 to TRBJ2-3; 14 nucleotides agree with TRBD2. The receptor was derived from a woman aged 25 to 45 who had recovered from COVID-19. Sequencing was performed on PBMCs or T cells enriched from blood (not recorded which). CDR3 DNA sequence: TGCGCCAGCAGCCGCAGTGGACTAGCGGGGGGCGGCACAGATACGCAGTATTTT. Protein product: CASSRSGLAGGGTDTQYF.